A single T cell receptor (beta chain) is shown here with its context. The data were taken from a study of control samples from healthy donors and cancer patients. The CDR3 has 14 residues. Germline V gene lookup returns CDR1 SNHLY and CDR2 FYNNEI. V was pared by 6 bases and J by 2 bases, with 2 bases of the junction left unmatched. Sequencing was performed with immunoSEQ multiplex PCR; in TCRdb, only in-frame clones are kept and a portion is missing. Of approximately 170,000 clones in the sample, around 91% were seen once. The sequenced sample was blood. The TCR comes from a woman aged 25 to 39 in good health. The chain combines TRBV2 with TRBJ1-4; TRBD1 matches at 8 bases. The CDR3 protein is CASRTGETNEKLFF. In nucleotides, the CDR3 is TGTGCCAGCAGGACAGGGGAGACTAATGAAAAACTGTTTTTT.